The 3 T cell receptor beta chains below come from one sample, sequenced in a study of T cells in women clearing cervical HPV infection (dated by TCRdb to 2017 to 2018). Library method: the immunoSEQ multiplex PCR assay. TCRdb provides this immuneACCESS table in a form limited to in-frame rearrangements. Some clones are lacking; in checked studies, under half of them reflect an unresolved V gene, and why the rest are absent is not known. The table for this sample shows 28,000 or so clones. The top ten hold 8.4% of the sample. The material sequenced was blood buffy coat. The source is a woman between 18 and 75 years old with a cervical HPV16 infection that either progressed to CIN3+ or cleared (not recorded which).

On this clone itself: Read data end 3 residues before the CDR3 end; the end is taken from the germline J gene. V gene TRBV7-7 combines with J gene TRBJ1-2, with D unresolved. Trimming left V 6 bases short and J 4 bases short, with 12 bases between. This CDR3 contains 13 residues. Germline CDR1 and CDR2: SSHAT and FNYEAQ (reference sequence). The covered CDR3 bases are TGTGCCAGCAGGACGGAGGCGGGCTATGGC. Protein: CASRTEAGYG. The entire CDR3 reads CASRTEAGYGYTF.

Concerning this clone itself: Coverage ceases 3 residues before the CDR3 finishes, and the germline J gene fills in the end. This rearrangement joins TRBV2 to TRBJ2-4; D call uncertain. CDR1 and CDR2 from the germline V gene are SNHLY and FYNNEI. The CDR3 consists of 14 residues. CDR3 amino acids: CASSEWNINYGQYF. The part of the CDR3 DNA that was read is TGTGCCAGCAGTGAATGGAATATTAACTATGGT.

The CDR3 region is CASSLEGEAFF. The sequenced CDR3 bases are TGTGCCAGCAGCTTAGAGGGTGAA. V and J are TRBV7-3 and TRBJ1-1, with D hard to call. The read ends 3 residues early relative to the CDR3; the germline J gene fills the gap. CDR1 is SGHTA and CDR2 is FQGTGA in the germline V gene. V lost 2 bases and J 7 bases, leaving 5 bases between the germline ends. The CDR3 sequence is 11 residues long. The complete variable domain, with remaining parts taken from reference TRBV7-3 and TRBJ1-1, reads GAGVSQTPSNKVTEKGKYVELRCDPISGHTALYWYRQSLGQGPEFLIYFQGTGAADDSGLPNDRFFAVRPEGSVSTLKIQRTERGDSAVYLCASSLEGEAFFGQGTRLTVV.